The 29 T cell receptor beta chains below come from one sample, sequenced in a study of cytomegalovirus exposure and HLA in healthy donors. PCR amplification relied on 60 Vbeta primers (plus 13 Jbeta primers). Some clones are missing from TCRdb's copy, which holds only in-frame ones; the method was immunoSEQ multiplex PCR. The table has around 100,000 clones, under 9% seen once; the top ten hold about 2.3%. Sequenced: PBMCs. These receptor sequences come from a man in his forties or fifties in good health and CMV-seronegative.

This chain joins TRBV5-4 and TRBJ2-1; TRBD2 agrees at 9 bases. The CDR3 runs 15 residues. With 1 base clipped from V and 6 bases from J, the junction kept 5 bases outside the gene matches. CDR1 SGHNT and CDR2 YYREEE come from the germline V gene (reference sequence). CDR3 in amino acids: CASSLTIAGANEQFF. The CDR3 DNA reads TGTGCCAGCAGCTTGACCATAGCGGGGGCCAATGAGCAGTTCTTC.

CDR3 amino acids: CASSDSVNQPQHF. DNA of the CDR3: TGTGCCAGCAGCGACAGTGTAAATCAGCCCCAGCATTTT. The chain uses TRBV6-5 and TRBJ1-5; the D gene is possibly TRBD1 (5 bases). Trimming took 6 bases from V and 4 from J, leaving 10 bases between them. Per the germline V gene, CDR1 is MNHEY and CDR2 is SVGAGI. CDR3 size: 13 residues.

This clone turned up a few times. The CDR3 sequence: CASSLRTGMNTEAFF. Here the CDR3 DNA reads TGTGCCAGCAGCCTAAGGACAGGGATGAACACTGAAGCTTTCTTT. The rearrangement uses TRBV27 and TRBJ1-1; 8 bases are shared with TRBD1. The V gene's germline CDR1 is MNHEY and CDR2 SMNVEV (reference sequence). The CDR3 is 15 residues long. The V segment lost 6 bases and the J segment 0 bases; nucleotides outside the gene matches: 6.

The chain uses TRBV5-1 and TRBJ2-2; 9 nucleotides agree with TRBD1. With 2 bases clipped from V and 4 bases from J, the junction kept 6 bases outside the gene matches. CDR1 and CDR2 from the germline V gene are SGHRS and YFSETQ. The CDR3 totals 16 residues. CDR3 amino acids: CASSFLGTGSTGELFF. Here the CDR3 DNA reads TGCGCCAGCAGCTTTCTGGGGACAGGGAGCACCGGGGAGCTGTTTTTT.

This chain uses TRBV19 with TRBJ1-2; a weak D match, TRBD1 (6 bases). Per germline, CDR1 LNHDA and CDR2 SQIVND (reference sequence). Trimming took 5 bases from V and 4 from J, leaving 11 bases between them. The CDR3 length is 13 residues. CDR3 protein: CASSAWDTYGYTF. CDR3 DNA sequence: TGTGCCAGTAGTGCATGGGACACCTATGGCTACACCTTC.

A few counts support this clone. The chain carries TRBV4-2 and TRBJ1-4; D is possibly TRBD1 (6 bases). V lost 0 bases and J 5 bases, leaving 16 bases between the germline ends. CDR3 length: 17 residues. From germline, CDR1 is LGHNA and CDR2 YNFKEQ. CDR3 coding DNA: TGTGCCAGCAGCCAAGACGGGAGGGGGACCGTCAATGAAAAACTGTTTTTT. Amino acids: CASSQDGRGTVNEKLFF.

V gene TRBV6-4 combines with J gene TRBJ2-1, with 10 bases aligning to TRBD2. V shed 7 bases, J shed 6 bases, and the junction held 6 bases outside the gene matches. Germline V CDR1 and CDR2: MRHNA, SNTAGT. The CDR3 contains 14 residues. As DNA, the CDR3 is TGTGCCAGCAAGGGAACTAGCGGGGCCAATGAGCAGTTCTTC. Encoded protein: CASKGTSGANEQFF.

This clone has a handful of counts. The chain joins TRBV28 to TRBJ1-6; 10 bases map to TRBD1. The CDR3 consists of 17 residues. Germline V gene sequence: CDR1 MDHEN, CDR2 SYDVKM. V gave up 4 bases and J gave up 10 bases; unmatched junction bases: 13. CDR3 loop: CASSSLDRGLPWSPLHF. Written as DNA, the CDR3 is TGTGCCAGCAGTTCCCTCGACAGGGGGCTCCCTTGGTCACCCCTCCACTTT.

The V gene is TRBV13, the J gene TRBJ2-3; TRBD2 agrees at 11 bases. Trimming took 1 base from V and 5 from J; bases not matched to a gene: 8. This CDR3 spans 17 amino acids. The germline V gene encodes CDR1 PRHDT and CDR2 FYEKMQ (reference sequence). The CDR3 DNA sequence: TGTGCCAGCAGCTTAGCCCTACTAGCGGGGGAGGGAGATACGCAGTATTTT. This codes for CASSLALLAGEGDTQYF.

There are a few counts of this clone. The V gene is TRBV7-2, the J gene TRBJ2-7, with 8 bases fitting TRBD2. The junction had 6 bases not matched to a gene; V was cut back by 3 bases and J by 2 bases. Per germline, CDR1 SGHTA and CDR2 FQGNSA. This CDR3 contains 15 residues. CDR3 nucleotides: TGTGCCAGCAGCTTTCAGAGCGGGAGAGCCTACGAGCAGTACTTC. It translates to CASSFQSGRAYEQYF. Full variable domain (rest looked up from reference TRBV7-2 and TRBJ2-7): GAGVSQSPSNKVTEKGKDVELRCDPISGHTALYWYRQSLGQGLEFLIYFQGNSAPDKSGLPSDRFSAERTGGSVSTLTIQRTQQEDSAVYLCASSFQSGRAYEQYFGPGTRLTVT.

The chain combines TRBV7-2 with TRBJ2-2; 7 bases are a match to TRBD2. The CDR3 is 14 residues long. Per germline, CDR1 SGHTA and CDR2 FQGNSA. V dropped 3 bases and J dropped 3; count of bases not matched to a gene: 1. The CDR3 nucleotides are TGTGCCAGCAGCTTTGGACTAGACACCGGGGAGCTGTTTTTT. Translated, it gives CASSFGLDTGELFF. Full variable domain (remainder filled in from reference TRBV7-2 and TRBJ2-2): GAGVSQSPSNKVTEKGKDVELRCDPISGHTALYWYRQSLGQGLEFLIYFQGNSAPDKSGLPSDRFSAERTGGSVSTLTIQRTQQEDSAVYLCASSFGLDTGELFFGEGSRLTVL.

The rearrangement links TRBV5-4 to TRBJ2-2, with TRBD2 identical over 8 bases. Trimming cost V 2 bases and J 5 bases; bases outside gene matches: 5. Germline lookup yields CDR1 SGHNT and CDR2 YYREEE (reference sequence). The CDR3 has 15 amino acids. The DNA of the CDR3 is TGTGCCAGCAGCTTCGGGGGGGCGCGTACCGGGGAGCTGTTTTTT. Translating gives CASSFGGARTGELFF.

The V and J genes are TRBV5-6 and TRBJ1-1; tentative D call: TRBD1 (5 bases). The germline V gene has CDR1 SGHDT and CDR2 YYEEEE. This CDR3 is 16 amino acids long. The V gene lost 0 bases and the J gene lost 1 base, with 13 bases spanning the gap. DNA for the CDR3: TGTGCCAGCAGCTTGGTAGGGGAGGTTAGGAACACTGAAGCTTTCTTT. Translating gives CASSLVGEVRNTEAFF.

This clone was detected only a few times. The rearrangement links TRBV6-1 to TRBJ1-1, with a possible D match to TRBD1 (6 bases). The CDR3 consists of 16 residues. V lost 4 bases and J lost 0, with 15 bases in between. CDR1 and CDR2 from the germline V gene are MNHNS and SASEGT. The CDR3 coding sequence is TGTGCCAGCAGTGGCAACAGGGAAAATATGAACACTGAAGCTTTCTTT. It encodes CASSGNRENMNTEAFF.

CDR3 DNA: TGTGCCAGCAAACAAACGGACAGGGCCAACGAGCAGTACTTC. The encoded protein is CASKQTDRANEQYF. J is TRBJ2-7 and V is TRBV28; TRBD1 matches at 8 bases. The CDR3 contains 14 residues. With 7 bases clipped from V and 5 bases from J, the junction kept 10 bases outside the gene matches. CDR1 and CDR2 from the germline V gene are MDHEN and SYDVKM.

This clone was detected only a few times. J is TRBJ2-1 and V is TRBV12-5, with D uncertain. This CDR3 region has 12 residues. CDR1 and CDR2 (germline): LGHNT, FRNRAP. Trimming stripped 1 base from V and 5 bases from J, with 3 bases between. The CDR3 region has the DNA TGTGCTAGTGGTTTGGATAACAATGAGCAGTTCTTC. The encoded protein is CASGLDNNEQFF.

This clone was seen more than once but under ten times. The V gene is TRBV14, the J gene TRBJ2-7; TRBD2 matches at 7 bases. Germline trimming cut 0 bases from V and 3 bases from J; bases unmatched to any gene: 5. There are 15 residues in the CDR3. The V gene's germline CDR1 is SGHDN and CDR2 FVKESK. This CDR3 is CASSQDRGDHYEQYF. CDR3 nucleotide sequence: TGTGCCAGCAGCCAAGATCGGGGGGACCACTACGAGCAGTACTTC.

This clone was picked up a small number of times. The genes are TRBV6-5 and TRBJ1-6; D call uncertain. Trimming stripped 7 bases from V and 6 bases from J, with 10 bases between. The CDR3 covers 13 residues. CDR1 and CDR2 (germline): MNHEY, SVGAGI. The CDR3 is CASIRDFNSPLHF. As DNA, the CDR3 is TGTGCCAGCATACGGGATTTTAATTCACCCCTCCACTTT.

This chain links TRBV6-6 with TRBJ2-5; the match to TRBD1 covers 9 bases. The CDR3 covers 16 residues. The V gene end was trimmed by 8 bases and the J gene end by 6 bases; junction bases not matched to a gene: 16. Germline V gene data show CDR1 as MNHNY and CDR2 as SVGAGI (reference sequence). CDR3 DNA: TGTGCCAGCTCTCACCTATCCGGGACAGGGAAAAAGACCCAGTACTTC. Protein sequence: CASSHLSGTGKKTQYF.

This clone turned up a few times. The chain combines TRBV28 with TRBJ2-7; maybe TRBD1 (8 bases). CDR3 length: 14 residues. Germline-derived CDR1 and CDR2 are MDHEN and SYDVKM. Trimming shortened V by 6 bases and J by 3 bases, and 15 bases separated the two germline ends. CDR3 DNA: TGTGCCAGCAGCCTGGACAGGGACTACTACGAGCAGTACTTC. Its protein product is CASSLDRDYYEQYF.

This clone was observed a handful of times. J is TRBJ1-6 and V is TRBV10-2; D is unresolved. Trimming took 6 bases from V and 9 from J, leaving 9 bases between them. CDR3 length: 12 residues. Germline V gene data show CDR1 as WSHSY and CDR2 as SAAADI. CDR3 protein: CASRVEGSPLHF. The CDR3 DNA reads TGCGCCAGCAGGGTCGAGGGTTCACCCCTCCACTTT.

This clone was observed a few times. The V and J genes are TRBV19 and TRBJ1-1; 7 nucleotides align to TRBD1. The CDR3 spans 14 residues. With 5 bases clipped from V and 4 bases from J, the junction kept 7 bases outside the gene matches. Germline CDR1 reads LNHDA; CDR2 reads SQIVND (reference sequence). The CDR3 here is CASSPEPGGTEAFF. CDR3 nucleotide sequence: TGTGCCAGTAGTCCGGAGCCAGGGGGCACTGAAGCTTTCTTT.

The V gene is TRBV28, the J gene TRBJ2-3, with TRBD2 matching over 10 bases. The CDR3 extends over 17 amino acids. The J segment lost 2 bases and the V segment lost 5 bases, leaving 10 bases of the junction unmatched. Germline V CDR1 and CDR2: MDHEN, SYDVKM. The chain's CDR3 is CASSGIAGGQFTDTQYF. CDR3 nucleotide sequence: TGTGCCAGCAGTGGAATAGCGGGAGGCCAGTTCACAGATACGCAGTATTTT.

This chain uses TRBV30 with TRBJ2-7, with 8 bases fitting TRBD2. Germline V lookup: CDR1 GTSNPN, CDR2 SVGIG (reference sequence). The ends lost 3 bases at V and 1 base at J; junction bases unmatched: 5. The CDR3 sequence is 14 residues long. The CDR3 DNA sequence: TGTGCCTGGAGAAAGCGGGAGTTATCCTACGAGCAGTACTTC. Translation gives CAWRKRELSYEQYF.

The rearrangement links TRBV7-2 to TRBJ2-7, with a tentative D call TRBD2 (6 bases). Germline V gene data show CDR1 as SGHTA and CDR2 as FQGNSA. The CDR3 has 14 residues. Deletions cut 3 bases from V and 0 bases from J, with 9 bases between. CDR3 nucleotide sequence: TGTGCCAGCAGCTTGGGTAGCGGCTCCTACGAGCAGTACTTC. Encoded protein: CASSLGSGSYEQYF. Variable domain in full (rest from reference TRBV7-2 and TRBJ2-7): GAGVSQSPSNKVTEKGKDVELRCDPISGHTALYWYRQSLGQGLEFLIYFQGNSAPDKSGLPSDRFSAERTGGSVSTLTIQRTQQEDSAVYLCASSLGSGSYEQYFGPGTRLTVT.

The chain has TRBV5-5 and TRBJ2-1, with D possibly being TRBD2 (6 bases). CDR1 and CDR2 (germline): SGHKS, YYEKEE (reference sequence). Trimming stripped 4 bases from V and 4 bases from J, with 18 bases between. There are 16 residues in the CDR3. The CDR3 protein is CASSATRLANYNEQFF. DNA of the CDR3: TGTGCCAGCAGCGCCACCCGGCTAGCGAATTACAATGAGCAGTTCTTC.

This clone was detected a few times. The chain employs TRBV28 and TRBJ2-1; 9 bases align to TRBD2. Germline assignment: CDR1 MDHEN and CDR2 SYDVKM. The CDR3 sequence is 15 residues long. V was pared by 1 base and J by 13 bases, with 11 bases of the junction left unmatched. The DNA of the CDR3 is TGTGCCAGCAGTTTATTTCGACTAGCGGTTACCAAACAGTTCTTC. This translates into CASSLFRLAVTKQFF.

This clone came up a few times. The gene calls are TRBV5-6 and TRBJ1-1, with D uncertain. Germline CDR1 SGHDT, CDR2 YYEEEE. This CDR3 is built from 16 residues. Deletions cut 4 bases from V and 3 bases from J, with 19 bases between. CDR3 residues: CASSVTGRVSYTEAFF. The CDR3 DNA is TGTGCCAGCAGCGTTACCGGGAGGGTATCTTACACTGAAGCTTTCTTT.

This clone turned up a few times. The gene calls are TRBV6-1 and TRBJ1-2; D is possibly TRBD1 (6 bases). The germline V and J ends were trimmed by 6 bases and 4 bases, with 15 bases remaining between them. Germline V gives CDR1 MNHNS, CDR2 SASEGT. CDR3 length equals 14 residues. The CDR3 here is CASRDRSLSYGYTF. CDR3 in DNA: TGTGCCAGCAGAGACAGGTCTTTAAGCTATGGCTACACCTTC.